The rows below give T cell receptor beta chains drawn from one sample of a study of blood T cell repertoires in COVID-19. Measured with immunoSEQ multiplex PCR; TCRdb has only the in-frame clones, and not every one. Of about 240,000 clones in the sample, just under 85% are singletons; the top ten hold approximately 10%. Material: peripheral blood. The receptors shown here come from a woman of 80 years or more with acute or convalescent COVID-19. Each CDR3 is given with its conserved first and last residue. D genes are given only for firm matches.

TRBJ2-7 | TRBD1 | TRBV24-1 | CATSAGGPGQGFEQYF | TGTGCCACCAGTGCCGGGGGCCCCGGACAGGGGTTCGAGCAGTACTTC
TRBJ2-3 | . | TRBV19 | CASSIEEDTQYF | TGTGCCAGTAGTATAGAGGAGGATACGCAGTATTTT
TRBJ1-5 | . | TRBV19 | CASSIPAEVQHF | TGTGCCAGTAGTATCCCTGCGGAGGTCCAGCATTTT
TRBJ2-3 | TRBD1 | TRBV10-3 | CAISSGTGGSDTQYF | TGTGCCATCAGCTCCGGGACAGGGGGATCAGATACGCAGTATTTT
TRBJ1-2 | TRBD1 | TRBV19 | CASTIPGGSPMGYTF | TGTGCCAGTACTATACCAGGGGGTAGTCCTATGGGCTACACCTTC
TRBJ2-1 | . | TRBV19 | CASSIRGGGSYNEQFF | TGTGCCAGTAGTATCCGGGGCGGGGGCTCCTACAATGAACAGTTCTTC
TRBJ1-3 | . | TRBV5-4 | CASSLDPSFGNTIYF | TGTGCCAGCAGCTTGGACCCGAGCTTTGGAAACACCATATATTTT
TRBJ1-5 | TRBD1 | TRBV19 | CASSSGQGYQPQHF | TGTGCCAGTAGTTCGGGACAGGGGTATCAGCCCCAGCATTTT
TRBJ1-6 | . | TRBV7-9 | CASSFQGTGGSPLHF | TGTGCCAGCAGCTTTCAGGGAACGGGGGGATCACCCCTCCACTTT
TRBJ1-2 | TRBD1 | TRBV9 | CASSDRGEGGYTF | TGTGCCAGCAGCGACAGGGGAGAAGGCGGCTACACCTTC
TRBJ2-7 | TRBD1 | TRBV6-5 | CASSDFPGQPYEQYF | TGTGCCAGCAGCGATTTTCCGGGACAGCCTTACGAGCAGTACTTC
TRBJ2-2 | . | TRBV10-3 | CATATGSTGELFF | TGTGCCACCGCCACAGGGAGCACCGGGGAGCTGTTTTTT
TRBJ1-1 | TRBD1 | TRBV5-1 | CASSLAGQGAEAFF | TGCGCCAGCAGCTTGGCGGGACAGGGGGCTGAAGCTTTCTTT
TRBJ2-3 | . | TRBV5-4 | CASSSRQEVPTDTQYF | TGTGCCAGCAGCTCCCGACAGGAGGTTCCCACAGATACGCAGTATTTT
TRBJ2-3 | . | TRBV2 | CASSISLMSGAADTQYF | TGTGCCAGCAGTATCTCCTTGATGTCAGGGGCGGCAGATACGCAGTATTTT
TRBJ1-1 | . | TRBV12-5 | CASGLGGLAEAFF | TGTGCTAGTGGTTTGGGGGGGCTGGCTGAAGCTTTCTTT
TRBJ1-4 | . | TRBV27 | CASSSREGEKLFF | TGTGCCAGCAGTTCCAGGGAAGGTGAAAAACTGTTTTTT
TRBJ1-3 | TRBD1 | TRBV7-9 | CASSYRQGGHTIYF | TGTGCCAGCAGCTACAGACAGGGGGGACACACCATATATTTT
TRBJ1-1 | TRBD1 | TRBV5-5 | CASSWDREAFF | TGTGCCAGCAGCTGGGACAGGGAAGCTTTCTTT
TRBJ2-2 | TRBD1 | TRBV5-1 | CASSLQTGGTNTGELFF | TGCGCCAGCAGCCTCCAGACAGGGGGGACGAACACCGGGGAGCTGTTTTTT
TRBJ1-6 | . | TRBV6-5 | CASSRTTGGSPLHF | TGTGCCAGCAGTCGCACGACAGGAGGCTCACCCCTCCACTTT
TRBJ2-1 | . | TRBV2 | CASSDWGLYNEQFF | TGTGCCAGCAGTGACTGGGGACTCTACAATGAGCAGTTCTTC